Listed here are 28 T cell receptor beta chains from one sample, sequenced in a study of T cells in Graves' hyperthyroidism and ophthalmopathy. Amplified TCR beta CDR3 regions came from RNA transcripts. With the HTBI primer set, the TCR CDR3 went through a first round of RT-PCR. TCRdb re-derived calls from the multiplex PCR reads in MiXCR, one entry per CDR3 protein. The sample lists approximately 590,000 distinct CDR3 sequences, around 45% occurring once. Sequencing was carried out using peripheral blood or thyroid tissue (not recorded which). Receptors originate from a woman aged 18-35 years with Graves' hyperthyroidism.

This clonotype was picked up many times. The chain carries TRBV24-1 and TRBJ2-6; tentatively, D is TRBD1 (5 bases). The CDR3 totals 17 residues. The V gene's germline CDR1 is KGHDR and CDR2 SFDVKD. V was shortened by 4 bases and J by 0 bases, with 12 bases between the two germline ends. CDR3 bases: TGTGCCACCAGTGACTCCCAAGGGGACTCTGGGGCCAACGTCCTGACTTTC. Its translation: CATSDSQGDSGANVLTF.

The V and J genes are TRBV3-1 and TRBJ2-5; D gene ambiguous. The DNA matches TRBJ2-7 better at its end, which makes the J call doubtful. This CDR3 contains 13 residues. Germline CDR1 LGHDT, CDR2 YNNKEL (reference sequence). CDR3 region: CASSQREDYEQYF. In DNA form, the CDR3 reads TGTGCCAGCAGCCAAAGAGAAGACTACGAGCAGTACTTC.

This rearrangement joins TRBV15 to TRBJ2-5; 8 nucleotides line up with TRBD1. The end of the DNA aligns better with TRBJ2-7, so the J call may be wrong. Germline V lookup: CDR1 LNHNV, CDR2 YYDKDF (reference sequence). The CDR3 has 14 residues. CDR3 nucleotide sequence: TGTGCCACCAGCACCCGGACAGGGCACGACGAGCAGTACTTC. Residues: CATSTRTGHDEQYF.

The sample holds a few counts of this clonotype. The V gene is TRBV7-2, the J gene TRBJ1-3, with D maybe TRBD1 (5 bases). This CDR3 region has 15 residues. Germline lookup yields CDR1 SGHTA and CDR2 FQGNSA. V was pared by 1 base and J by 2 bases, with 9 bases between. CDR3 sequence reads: CASSLEGSPGNTIYF. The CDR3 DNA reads TGTGCCAGCAGCTTAGAGGGGTCCCCTGGAAACACCATATATTTT.

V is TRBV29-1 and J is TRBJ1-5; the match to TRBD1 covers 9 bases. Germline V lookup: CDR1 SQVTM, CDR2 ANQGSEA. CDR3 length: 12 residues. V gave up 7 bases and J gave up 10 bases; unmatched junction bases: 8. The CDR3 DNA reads TGCAGCGCCGGGGGACAGGGTAGTCCCCAGCATTTT. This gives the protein CSAGGQGSPQHF.

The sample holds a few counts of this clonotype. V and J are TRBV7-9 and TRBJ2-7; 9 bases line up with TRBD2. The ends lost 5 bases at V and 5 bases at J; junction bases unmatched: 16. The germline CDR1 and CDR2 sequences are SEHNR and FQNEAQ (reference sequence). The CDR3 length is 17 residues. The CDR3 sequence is CASSQPSEVAGAHEQYF. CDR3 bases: TGTGCCAGCAGCCAACCTTCCGAGGTAGCGGGAGCCCACGAGCAGTACTTC.

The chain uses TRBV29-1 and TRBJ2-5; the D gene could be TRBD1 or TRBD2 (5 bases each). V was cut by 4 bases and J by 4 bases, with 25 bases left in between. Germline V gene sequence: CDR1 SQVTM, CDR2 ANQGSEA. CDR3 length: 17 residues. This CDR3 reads CSVAATLSGANVETQYF. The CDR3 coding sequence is TGCAGCGTTGCCGCAACTCTTTCCGGGGCCAACGTAGAGACCCAGTACTTC.

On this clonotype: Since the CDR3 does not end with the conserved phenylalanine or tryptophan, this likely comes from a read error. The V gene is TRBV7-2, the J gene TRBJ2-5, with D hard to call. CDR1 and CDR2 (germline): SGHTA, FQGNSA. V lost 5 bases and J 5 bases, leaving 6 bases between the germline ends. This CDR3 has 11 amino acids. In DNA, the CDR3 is TGTACCAGCAGCGCCCGGGAGACCCAGTACCTC. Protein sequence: CTSSARETQYL.

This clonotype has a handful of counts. The CDR3 bases are TGTGCCAGCAGCCGCCCCTACCACTATGGCTACACCTTC. Amino acids: CASSRPYHYGYTF. The rearrangement joins TRBV12-3 or TRBV12-4 to TRBJ1-2; D not resolved. V lost 6 bases and J 3 bases, leaving 11 bases between the germline ends. CDR3 length equals 13 residues.

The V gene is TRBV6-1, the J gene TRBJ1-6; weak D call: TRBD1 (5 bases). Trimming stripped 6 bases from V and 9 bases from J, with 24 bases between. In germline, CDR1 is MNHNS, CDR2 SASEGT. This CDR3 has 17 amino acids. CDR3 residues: CASRVFGTPFGGSPLHF. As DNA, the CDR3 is TGTGCCAGCAGAGTCTTCGGGACTCCTTTTGGTGGTTCACCCCTCCACTTT.

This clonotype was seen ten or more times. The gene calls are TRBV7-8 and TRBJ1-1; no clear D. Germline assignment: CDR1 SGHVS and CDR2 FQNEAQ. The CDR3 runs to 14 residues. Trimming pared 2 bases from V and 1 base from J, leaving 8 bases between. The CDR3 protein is CASSLRVGNTEAFF. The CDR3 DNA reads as TGTGCCAGCAGCTTAAGGGTCGGGAACACTGAAGCTTTCTTT.

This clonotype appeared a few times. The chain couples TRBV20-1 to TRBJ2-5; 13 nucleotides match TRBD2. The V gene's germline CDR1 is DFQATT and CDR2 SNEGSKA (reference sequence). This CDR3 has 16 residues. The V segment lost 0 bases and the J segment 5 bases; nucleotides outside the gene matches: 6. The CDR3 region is CSARDPGLAGAETQYF. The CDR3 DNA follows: TGCAGTGCTAGAGACCCCGGACTAGCGGGAGCGGAGACCCAGTACTTC.

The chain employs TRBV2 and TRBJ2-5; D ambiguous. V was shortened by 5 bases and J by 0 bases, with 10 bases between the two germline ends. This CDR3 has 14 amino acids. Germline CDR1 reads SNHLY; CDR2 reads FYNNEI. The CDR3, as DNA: TGTGCCAGCAGTCGACATTCGTACCAAGAGACCCAGTACTTC. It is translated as CASSRHSYQETQYF.

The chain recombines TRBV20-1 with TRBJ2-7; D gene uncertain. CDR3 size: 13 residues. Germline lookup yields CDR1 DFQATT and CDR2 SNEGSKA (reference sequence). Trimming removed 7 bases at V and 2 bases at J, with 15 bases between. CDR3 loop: CSVSVAKAYEQYF. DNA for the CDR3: TGCAGTGTCTCAGTGGCGAAAGCCTACGAGCAGTACTTC.

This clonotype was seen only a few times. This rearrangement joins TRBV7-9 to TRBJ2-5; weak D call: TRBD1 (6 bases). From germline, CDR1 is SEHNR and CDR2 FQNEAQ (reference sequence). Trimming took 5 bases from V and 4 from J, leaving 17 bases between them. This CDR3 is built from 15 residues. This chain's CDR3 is CASSQEYEGGETQYF. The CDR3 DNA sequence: TGTGCCAGCAGCCAAGAGTATGAAGGGGGAGAGACCCAGTACTTC.

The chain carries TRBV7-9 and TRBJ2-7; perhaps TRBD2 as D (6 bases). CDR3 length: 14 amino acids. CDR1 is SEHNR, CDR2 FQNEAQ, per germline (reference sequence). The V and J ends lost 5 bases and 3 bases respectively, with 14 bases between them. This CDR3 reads CASSVWGDNYEQYF. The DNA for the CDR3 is TGTGCCAGCAGCGTATGGGGGGATAACTACGAGCAGTACTTC.

The CDR3: CASSYTRTQVNEKLFF. CDR3 nucleotide sequence: TGTGCCAGCAGTTACACGAGGACGCAAGTTAATGAAAAACTGTTTTTT. This chain connects TRBV6-2 or TRBV6-3 to TRBJ1-4; D is unclear. Trimming removed 2 bases from V and 4 bases from J, with 14 bases in between. Germline-derived CDR1 and CDR2 are MNHEY and SVGEGT. The CDR3 runs to 16 residues.

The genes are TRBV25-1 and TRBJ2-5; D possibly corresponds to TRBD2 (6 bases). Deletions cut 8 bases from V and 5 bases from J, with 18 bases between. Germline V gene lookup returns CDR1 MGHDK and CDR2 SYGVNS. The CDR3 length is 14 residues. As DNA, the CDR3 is TGTGCCAGCTCACCTGGATCAGGGAGGGAGACCCAGTACTTC. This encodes CASSPGSGRETQYF.

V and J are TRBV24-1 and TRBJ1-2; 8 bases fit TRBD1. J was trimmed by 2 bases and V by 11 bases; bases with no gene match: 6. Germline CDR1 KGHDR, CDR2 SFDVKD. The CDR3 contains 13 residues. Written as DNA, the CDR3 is TGTGCCAGCTCAGGACAGGGAAACTATGGCTACACCTTC. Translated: CASSGQGNYGYTF.

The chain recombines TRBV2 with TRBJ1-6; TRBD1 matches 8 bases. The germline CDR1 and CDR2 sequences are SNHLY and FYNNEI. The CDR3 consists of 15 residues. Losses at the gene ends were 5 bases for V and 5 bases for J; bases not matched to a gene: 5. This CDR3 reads CASSFDRGNNSPLHF. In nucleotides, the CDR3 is TGTGCCAGCAGTTTTGACAGGGGAAATAATTCACCCCTCCACTTT.

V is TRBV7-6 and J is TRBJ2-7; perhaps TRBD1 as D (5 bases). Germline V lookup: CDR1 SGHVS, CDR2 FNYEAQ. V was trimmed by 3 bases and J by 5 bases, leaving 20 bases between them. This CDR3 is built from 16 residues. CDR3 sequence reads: CASSLGMTGQGNEQYF. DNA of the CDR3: TGTGCCAGCAGCTTGGGTATGACGGGCCAGGGAAACGAGCAGTACTTC. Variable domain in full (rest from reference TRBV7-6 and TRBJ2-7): GAGVSQSPRYKVTKRGQDVALRCDPISGHVSLYWYRQALGQGPEFLTYFNYEAQQDKSGLPNDRFSAERPEGSISTLTIQRTEQRDSAMYRCASSLGMTGQGNEQYFGPGTRLTVT.

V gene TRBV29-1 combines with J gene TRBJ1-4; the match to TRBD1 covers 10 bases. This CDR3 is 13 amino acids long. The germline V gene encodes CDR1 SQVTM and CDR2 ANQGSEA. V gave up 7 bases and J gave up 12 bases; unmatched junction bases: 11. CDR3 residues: CSAGQGESNELFF. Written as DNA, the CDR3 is TGCAGCGCAGGACAGGGGGAATCAAATGAACTGTTTTTT. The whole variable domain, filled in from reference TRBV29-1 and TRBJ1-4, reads SAVISQKPSRDICQRGTSLTIQCQVDSQVTMMFWYRQQPGQSLTLIATANQGSEATYESGFVIDKFPISRPNLTFSTLTVSNMSPEDSSIYLCSAGQGESNELFFGSGTQLSVL.

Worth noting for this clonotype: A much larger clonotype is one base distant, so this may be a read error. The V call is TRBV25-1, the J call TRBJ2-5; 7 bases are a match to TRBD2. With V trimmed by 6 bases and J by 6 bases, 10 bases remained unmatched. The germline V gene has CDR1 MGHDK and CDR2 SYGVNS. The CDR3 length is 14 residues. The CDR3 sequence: CASSFMGGLKTQYF. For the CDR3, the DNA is TGTGCCAGCAGCTTCATGGGGGGGTTGAAGACCCAGTACTTC. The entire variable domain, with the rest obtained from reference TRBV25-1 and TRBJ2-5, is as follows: EADIYQTPRYLVIGTGKKITLECSQTMGHDKMYWYQQDPGMELHLIHYSYGVNSTEKGDLSSESTVSRIRTEHFPLTLESARPSHTSQYLCASSFMGGLKTQYFGPGTRLLVL.

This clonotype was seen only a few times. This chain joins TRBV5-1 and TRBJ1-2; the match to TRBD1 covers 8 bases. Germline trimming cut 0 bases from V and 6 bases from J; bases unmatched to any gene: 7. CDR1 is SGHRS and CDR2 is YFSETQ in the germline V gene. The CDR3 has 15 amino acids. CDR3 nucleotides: TGCGCCAGCAGCTTGGGGCAGGGGGCCTCAGATGGCTACACCTTC. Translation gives CASSLGQGASDGYTF.

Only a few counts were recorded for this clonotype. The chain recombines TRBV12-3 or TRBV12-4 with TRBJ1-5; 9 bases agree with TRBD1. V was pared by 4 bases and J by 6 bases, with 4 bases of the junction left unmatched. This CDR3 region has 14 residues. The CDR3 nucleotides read TGTGCCAGCAGTTACAGGGGGCGCCTTCAGCCCCAGCATTTT. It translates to CASSYRGRLQPQHF.

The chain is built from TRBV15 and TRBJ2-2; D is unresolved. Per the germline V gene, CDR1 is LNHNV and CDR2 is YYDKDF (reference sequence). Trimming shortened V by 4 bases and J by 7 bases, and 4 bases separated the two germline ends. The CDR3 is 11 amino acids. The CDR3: CATSKHGELFF. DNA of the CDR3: TGTGCCACCAGCAAACACGGGGAGCTGTTTTTT.

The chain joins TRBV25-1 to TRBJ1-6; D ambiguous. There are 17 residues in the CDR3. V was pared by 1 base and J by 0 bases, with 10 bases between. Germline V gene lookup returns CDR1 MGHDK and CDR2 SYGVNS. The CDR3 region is CASSESGPSSYNSPLHF. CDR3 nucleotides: TGTGCCAGCAGTGAATCTGGACCAAGCTCCTATAATTCACCCCTCCACTTT.

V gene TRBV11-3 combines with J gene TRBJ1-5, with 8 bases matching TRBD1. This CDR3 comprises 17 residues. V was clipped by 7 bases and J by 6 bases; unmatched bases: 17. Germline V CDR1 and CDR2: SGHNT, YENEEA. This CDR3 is CASTSGGRGRFVQPQHF. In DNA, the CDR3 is TGTGCCAGCACCTCAGGGGGCAGGGGGCGATTTGTTCAGCCCCAGCATTTT.